One T cell receptor (beta chain) is described in this entry. In this sample, this clonotype turned up a few times. What antigen it recognizes has not been identified. Qualities for individual bases were not recorded, and no much larger clone is one base off. This sample was included in a study of T-cell reconstitution after alpha-beta-depleted transplantation in children (dated by TCRdb to about 2016). In the study overall: Using TCR repertoire profiling, the study quantitatively followed how T-cell immune reconstitution unfolded in children after TCRalphabeta/CD19-depleted allogeneic hematopoietic cell transplantation. The research as a whole found: The frequencies of hyperexpanded clones fell over the following months, and after one year, T-cell counts and TCRbeta diversity were mostly attributed to newly produced T cells. About two months after transplant, the apparently early recovery of alphabetaT-cell counts reportedly depended on just several hundred clones that had expanded rapidly and came from non-depleted graft cells. The high TCRbeta diversity at day 60 in some patients was ascribed to recipient T cells and intrathymic progenitors that had survived conditioning.

The meaning of the sample's treatment or condition label: allogeneic hematopoietic cell transplantation with graft depleted of TCRalphabeta T cells and CD19 B cells. The transplant recipients were children given TCRalphabeta/CD19-depleted allogeneic hematopoietic cell grafts. The method behind the library was PCR. The listed sequencing device is Illumina HiSeq 2500. To normalize quantification of the TCRbeta repertoire, the TCR libraries were built with molecular barcoding that relied on unique molecular identifiers. TCRdb reprocessing: public reads trimmed at Q25 with fastp, clones called with MiXCR, in-frame beta chains kept. For every CDR3 protein sequence, its rows merge into one entry that carries the most common genes and DNA. The sample table contains some 120,000 distinct CDR3 sequences; only one count was recorded for 10% of them. The top ten clonotypes cover 30% to 35% of the sample. Sequencing was performed on PBMCs, taken before TCRalphabeta/CD19-depleted stem cell transplant. The receptor was isolated from a boy between 2 and 10 years old with acute lymphoblastic leukemia, due to receive a stem cell transplant.

The CDR3 sequence is CASGPPDRPNQPQHF. The DNA sequence is TGTGCCAGTGGGCCCCCGGACAGGCCAAATCAGCCCCAGCATTTT. The rearrangement joined TRBV28 to TRBJ1-5, with 7 bases matching TRBD1. V is trimmed back by 9 bases and J by 4 bases, and the junction contains 12 bases that no gene match accounts for. The CDR3, cysteine through phenylalanine, is 15 amino acids long. The kept DNA is CDR3 alone, 45 bases in frame from the first base. According to the germline V gene, CDR1 reads MDHEN and CDR2 reads SYDVKM.